This record looks at one TCR beta chain sequence and its context. The source of the sample is a study of T cell responses to AZD1222 COVID-19 vaccine. Repertoires were generated with immunoSEQ multiplex PCR, while TCRdb's copy carries only in-frame clones and drops some. The sample holds 150,000 to 200,000 clones, 92% seen once. CDR1 LNHNV and CDR2 YYDKDF come from the germline V gene (reference sequence). CDR3 length: 15 amino acids. V was pared by 3 bases and J by 0 bases, with 6 bases between. The genes are TRBV15 and TRBJ1-6; D unresolved. The sequence was collected from an adult in good health. The sequences come from peripheral blood, collected on day 0 of AZD1222 vaccination. Here the CDR3 DNA reads TGTGCCACCAGCAGGGTCCTCTCCTATAATTCACCCCTCCACTTT. It specifies CATSRVLSYNSPLHF.